A single sample gave rise to the 28 T cell receptor beta chains below, sequenced in a study of post-analysis software for immune sequencing data. Their antigens remain unidentified. Unique molecular identifiers were built into the TCR beta cDNA libraries. From the PCR reads, TCRdb called clonotypes with MiXCR, one entry per CDR3 protein. Among roughly 400,000 distinct CDR3 sequences listed, 30% to 40% were seen once. Study-wide findings and caveats: Compared with controls, patients had more of 4 to 6 TRBV segments, including TRBV5-6, TRBV5-1 and TRBV20-1.

Sequenced material: blood. The receptor source for this set is a girl aged 2 to 10 with multiple sclerosis.

This chain links TRBV12-3 or TRBV12-4 with TRBJ2-1; D is uncertain. The CDR3 contains 15 residues. The V end lost 0 bases, the J end lost 10 bases, and 16 bases lay between the germline ends. CDR3 sequence reads: CASSLAQASSREQFF. CDR3 coding DNA: TGTGCCAGCAGTTTAGCGCAGGCCTCGAGCCGAGAGCAGTTCTTC.

This clonotype was observed a handful of times. The gene calls are TRBV13 and TRBJ2-3, with D possibly TRBD2 on 5 matching bases. Germline CDR1 and CDR2: PRHDT and FYEKMQ (reference sequence). The CDR3 has 17 residues. Trimming took 2 bases from V and 3 from J, leaving 18 bases between them. This chain's CDR3 is CASSLRGRDRRTDTQYF. CDR3 bases: TGTGCCAGCAGCTTACGGGGAAGGGATCGGAGAACAGATACGCAGTATTTT.

This clonotype has more than one count but fewer than ten. The chain uses TRBV6-5 and TRBJ2-5; 9 bases fit TRBD1. V was clipped by 2 bases and J by 3 bases; unmatched bases: 7. Germline loops: CDR1 MNHEY, CDR2 SVGAGI. CDR3 length: 16 residues. CDR3 in amino acids: CASSYQRGQGEETQYF. CDR3 in DNA: TGTGCCAGCAGTTACCAAAGGGGACAGGGAGAAGAGACCCAGTACTTC.

This clonotype occurred a few times. The genes are TRBV29-1 and TRBJ2-1, with 7 nucleotides matching TRBD2. This CDR3 region has 13 residues. Germline V gene lookup returns CDR1 SQVTM and CDR2 ANQGSEA. With V trimmed by 5 bases and J by 4 bases, 5 bases remained unmatched. CDR3 coding DNA: TGCAGCGTTCGGGGGGAGCGGTACAATGAGCAGTTCTTC. The encoded protein is CSVRGERYNEQFF.

The rearrangement links TRBV18 to TRBJ2-6; TRBD1 matches at 10 bases. V lost 2 bases and J lost 2; bases outside the gene matches: 6. The germline V gene has CDR1 KGHSH and CDR2 LQKENI. The CDR3 totals 18 residues. CDR3 residues: CASSPKGTGEAGANVLTF. CDR3 coding DNA: TGTGCCAGCTCACCAAAGGGGACAGGGGAAGCTGGGGCCAACGTCCTGACTTTC.

The chain employs TRBV7-9 and TRBJ2-5, with D unresolved. Trimming left V 0 bases short and J 5 bases short, with 10 bases between. The germline gives CDR1 SEHNR, CDR2 FQNEAQ (reference sequence). The CDR3 has 14 amino acids. CDR3 nucleotide sequence: TGTGCCAGCAGCTTAGCGTCCAGGACGGAGACCCAGTACTTC. Translating gives CASSLASRTETQYF.

The chain links TRBV29-1 to TRBJ2-5, with D possibly TRBD1 on 6 matching bases. The CDR3 is 14 amino acids. Trimming stripped 1 base from V and 11 bases from J, with 20 bases between. CDR1 is SQVTM and CDR2 is ANQGSEA in the germline V gene. Here the CDR3 reads CSVEAIGGRNEQYF. The CDR3 bases are TGCAGCGTTGAAGCTATAGGGGGTCGCAATGAGCAGTACTTC.

This clonotype has only a few counts. Its ends do not fully match the called genes, so a read error is possible. The rearrangement links TRBV20-1 to TRBJ1-6; D is possibly TRBD1 (5 bases). This CDR3 is 14 amino acids long. Germline CDR1 reads DFQATT; CDR2 reads SNEGSKA (reference sequence). As DNA, the CDR3 is TGCAGTGCTAGCGGGGACCGCGATAATTCGCCCCTCCACTTT. This encodes CSASGDRDNSPLHF.

The chain combines TRBV28 with TRBJ1-1; no clear D. Deletions cut 5 bases from V and 11 bases from J, with 21 bases between. Germline lookup yields CDR1 MDHEN and CDR2 SYDVKM. The CDR3 length is 14 residues. The CDR3: CASSQPTGWVSAFF. The DNA for the CDR3 is TGTGCCAGCAGTCAGCCCACGGGGTGGGTTTCGGCTTTCTTT.

The chain joins TRBV29-1 to TRBJ2-6; TRBD1 is a possible D gene (5 bases). The CDR3 totals 15 residues. Trimming pared 4 bases from V and 0 bases from J, leaving 10 bases between. Germline values: CDR1 SQVTM, CDR2 ANQGSEA. The CDR3 DNA is TGCAGCGTTGTACAGGTCCACTCTGGGGCCAACGTCCTGACTTTC. Encoded protein: CSVVQVHSGANVLTF.

This clonotype has just a few counts. The CDR3 region has the DNA TGTGCCAGCAGCTTAGCGGGATTAGACTACTCCTACGAGCAGTACTTC. Translated: CASSLAGLDYSYEQYF. The J gene is TRBJ2-7, the V gene TRBV7-6; tentatively, D is TRBD2 (5 bases). V lost 0 bases and J lost 0, with 12 bases in between. The CDR3 totals 16 residues. Germline-derived CDR1 and CDR2 are SGHVS and FNYEAQ.

This clonotype was seen a few times. The chain couples TRBV15 to TRBJ1-4; D unresolved. Germline values: CDR1 LNHNV, CDR2 YYDKDF (reference sequence). Trimming cost V 7 bases and J 7 bases, with 16 bases left between them. The CDR3 totals 14 residues. CDR3 bases: TGTGCCACCAAAACCCTGGAGGGTGGTGAAAAACTGTTTTTT. It is translated as CATKTLEGGEKLFF. Full variable domain (rest looked up from reference TRBV15 and TRBJ1-4): DAMVIQNPRYQVTQFGKPVTLSCSQTLNHNVMYWYQQKSSQAPKLLFHYYDKDFNNEADTPDNFQSRRPNTSFCFLDIRSPGLGDTAMYLCATKTLEGGEKLFFGSGTQLSVL.

This clonotype has only a few counts. This sequence joins TRBV20-1 and TRBJ2-3, with 9 bases fitting TRBD2. This CDR3 spans 18 amino acids. Per germline, CDR1 DFQATT and CDR2 SNEGSKA (reference sequence). V lost 3 bases to trimming and J lost 3 bases; unmatched junction nucleotides: 16. The DNA of the CDR3 is TGCAGTGCTAGTGGCGGGACTAGCATGAACTTTTTGACAGATACGCAGTATTTT. Residues: CSASGGTSMNFLTDTQYF.

A few counts support this clonotype. The chain couples TRBV20-1 to TRBJ2-7; no definite D call. V was trimmed by 3 bases and J by 2 bases, leaving 5 bases between them. The CDR3 runs to 11 residues. Germline assignment: CDR1 DFQATT and CDR2 SNEGSKA (reference sequence). The CDR3 bases are TGCAGTGCTAGGTCCACCTACGAGCAGTACTTC. Translating it yields CSARSTYEQYF.

The J gene is TRBJ2-1, the V gene TRBV4-1; D unresolved. The germline V gene encodes CDR1 MGHRA and CDR2 YSYEKL. Trimming stripped 1 base from V and 4 bases from J, with 14 bases between. The CDR3 is 16 amino acids. As DNA, the CDR3 is TGCGCCAGCAGCCAAGTAAGCCGGCTACTATACAATGAGCAGTTCTTC. Translating it yields CASSQVSRLLYNEQFF.

The chain couples TRBV5-1 to TRBJ2-5, with a weak D call TRBD2 (5 bases). The ends were cut back, 0 bases at V and 11 bases at J, with 26 bases in the middle. Germline V gene data show CDR1 as SGHRS and CDR2 as YFSETQ. The CDR3 covers 17 residues. The CDR3 region is CASSLDGLSGPYNEQYF. Written as DNA, the CDR3 is TGCGCCAGCAGCTTGGACGGACTCTCTGGGCCCTACAATGAGCAGTACTTC.

The rearrangement uses TRBV6-5 and TRBJ2-1; D call uncertain. CDR3 size: 14 residues. The V gene lost 0 bases and the J gene lost 3 bases, with 6 bases spanning the gap. Germline V CDR1 and CDR2: MNHEY, SVGAGI. CDR3 sequence (DNA): TGTGCCAGCAGTTACTCGTACGGCTACAATGAGCAGTTCTTC. Its translation is CASSYSYGYNEQFF.

The chain employs TRBV5-1 and TRBJ2-3; possible D gene TRBD2, 6 bases. The germline V gene encodes CDR1 SGHRS and CDR2 YFSETQ. V was clipped by 2 bases and J by 0 bases, with 10 bases between them. CDR3 length equals 15 residues. The DNA for the CDR3 is TGCGCCAGCAGCTTCGGAGGGACTAGCACAGATACGCAGTATTTT. Translating gives CASSFGGTSTDTQYF.

The CDR3 here is CASSYLRGLTDTQYF. In nucleotides, the CDR3 is TGTGCCAGCAGTTACTTGAGGGGGCTCACAGATACGCAGTATTTT. The J gene is TRBJ2-3, the V gene TRBV6-5, with 7 positions matching TRBD1. The CDR3 has 15 amino acids. With V trimmed by 1 base and J by 2 bases, 3 bases remained unmatched. Germline V CDR1 and CDR2: MNHEY, SVGAGI.

About this clonotype: Germline and junction disagree at one end, which may indicate a read error. The chain links TRBV7-2 to TRBJ1-6, with D possibly TRBD1 on 6 matching bases. The CDR3 length is 15 residues. The germline V gene has CDR1 SGHTA and CDR2 FQGNSA. CDR3 in amino acids: CASSLRQGPRAPPHF. DNA of the CDR3: TGTGCCAGCAGCTTACGCCAGGGGCCTAGGGCACCCCCCCACTTT.

The rearrangement joins TRBV4-3 to TRBJ2-1; 11 bases match TRBD2. The V gene end was trimmed by 4 bases and the J gene end by 8 bases; junction bases not matched to a gene: 10. Germline values: CDR1 LGHNA, CDR2 YSLEER. This CDR3 has 16 residues. The CDR3 DNA reads TGCGCCAGCAGCCGCGCTTCTAGCGGGAGGAGGGATGAGCAGTTCTTC. Translating gives CASSRASSGRRDEQFF.

The V gene is TRBV11-2, the J gene TRBJ1-5; D unclear. V lost 0 bases and J 1 base, leaving 7 bases between the germline ends. Germline loops: CDR1 SGHAT, CDR2 FQNNGV. There are 15 residues in the CDR3. As DNA, the CDR3 is TGTGCCAGCAGCTTAGAGTTAGGGAGCAATCAGCCCCAGCATTTT. It is translated as CASSLELGSNQPQHF.

This chain connects TRBV27 to TRBJ2-7, with TRBD1 matching 9 bases. This CDR3 is 15 amino acids long. The germline V gene encodes CDR1 MNHEY and CDR2 SMNVEV (reference sequence). J lost 2 bases, V lost 5 bases, and 7 bases had no gene match. CDR3 bases: TGTGCCAGCAGTATTCGGACAGGGGAACCCTACGAGCAGTACTTC. This gives the protein CASSIRTGEPYEQYF.

This rearrangement joins TRBV29-1 to TRBJ2-7, with D perhaps TRBD2 (5 bases). Gene TRBJ2-5 matches the end of the DNA better, so the J call may be wrong. Germline V gene lookup returns CDR1 SQVTM and CDR2 ANQGSEA. CDR3 size: 14 residues. The CDR3 loop reads CSVAVFSGRETQYF. The CDR3 DNA follows: TGCAGCGTTGCTGTATTTTCGGGAAGGGAGACCCAGTACTTC.

This sequence joins TRBV4-1 and TRBJ1-2; D is unclear. V lost 1 base, J lost 4 bases, and 10 bases lay in between. Germline CDR1 and CDR2: MGHRA and YSYEKL. The CDR3 covers 14 residues. In DNA, the CDR3 is TGCGCCAGCAGCCAAGTCGGAGACCTCTATGGCTACACCTTC. Protein: CASSQVGDLYGYTF.

The chain is built from TRBV9 and TRBJ2-3, with D perhaps TRBD1 (6 bases). The germline gives CDR1 SGDLS, CDR2 YYNGEE. The CDR3 consists of 15 residues. V was cut by 1 base and J by 5 bases, with 14 bases left in between. CDR3 loop: CASSVNQGSVDTQYF. The CDR3 nucleotides read TGTGCCAGCAGCGTAAATCAGGGGTCGGTAGATACGCAGTATTTT.

The genes are TRBV2 and TRBJ1-5; D ambiguous. This CDR3 region has 13 residues. The germline CDR1 and CDR2 sequences are SNHLY and FYNNEI. Trimming shortened V by 7 bases and J by 2 bases, and 9 bases separated the two germline ends. The CDR3 region is CASTTSGNQPQHF. The CDR3 DNA is TGTGCCAGCACCACGTCGGGCAATCAGCCCCAGCATTTT.

There are a few counts of this clonotype. CDR3 sequence (DNA): TGCGCCAGCAGCTTGGATGGCAGGGTAACCTACGAGCAGTACTTC. It is translated as CASSLDGRVTYEQYF. The genes are TRBV5-1 and TRBJ2-7; possibly TRBD1 for D (5 bases). V dropped 0 bases and J dropped 2 bases, with 12 bases sitting between them. The CDR3 totals 15 residues. Germline lookup yields CDR1 SGHRS and CDR2 YFSETQ.